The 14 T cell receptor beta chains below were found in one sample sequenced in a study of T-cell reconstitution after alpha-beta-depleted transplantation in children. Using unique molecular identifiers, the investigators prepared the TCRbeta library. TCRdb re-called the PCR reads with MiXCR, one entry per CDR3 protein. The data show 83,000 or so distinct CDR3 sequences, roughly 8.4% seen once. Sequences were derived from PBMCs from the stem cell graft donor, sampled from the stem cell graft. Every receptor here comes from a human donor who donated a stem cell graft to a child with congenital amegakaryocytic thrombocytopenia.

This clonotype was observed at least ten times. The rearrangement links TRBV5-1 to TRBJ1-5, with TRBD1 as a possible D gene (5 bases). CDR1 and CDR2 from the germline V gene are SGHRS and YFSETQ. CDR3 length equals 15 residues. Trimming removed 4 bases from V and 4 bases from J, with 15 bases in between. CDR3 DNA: TGCGCCAGCAGCGCCGATGGGGGGGGAAATCAGCCCCAGCATTTT. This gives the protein CASSADGGGNQPQHF. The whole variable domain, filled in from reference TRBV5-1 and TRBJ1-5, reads KAGVTQTPRYLIKTRGQQVTLSCSPISGHRSVSWYQQTPGQGLQFLFEYFSETQRNKGNFPGRFSGRQFSNSRSEMNVSTLELGDSALYLCASSADGGGNQPQHFGDGTRLSIL.

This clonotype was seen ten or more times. CDR3 coding DNA: TGTGCCAGCAGCTTCGGCGGGAGGTTAGATACGCAGTATTTT. Protein sequence: CASSFGGRLDTQYF. The V call is TRBV11-2, the J call TRBJ2-3; 8 bases are shared with TRBD2. From germline, CDR1 is SGHAT and CDR2 FQNNGV. The CDR3 extends over 14 amino acids. V was clipped by 3 bases and J by 5 bases; unmatched bases: 4.

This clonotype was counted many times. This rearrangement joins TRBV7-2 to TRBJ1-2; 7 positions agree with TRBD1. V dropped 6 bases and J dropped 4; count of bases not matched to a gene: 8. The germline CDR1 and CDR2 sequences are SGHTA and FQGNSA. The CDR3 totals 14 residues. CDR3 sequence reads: CASSSEGQIYGYTF. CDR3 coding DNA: TGTGCCAGCAGTTCGGAGGGACAGATCTATGGCTACACCTTC. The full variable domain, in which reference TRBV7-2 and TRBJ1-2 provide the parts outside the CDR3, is GAGVSQSPSNKVTEKGKDVELRCDPISGHTALYWYRQSLGQGLEFLIYFQGNSAPDKSGLPSDRFSAERTGGSVSTLTIQRTQQEDSAVYLCASSSEGQIYGYTFGSGTRLTVV.

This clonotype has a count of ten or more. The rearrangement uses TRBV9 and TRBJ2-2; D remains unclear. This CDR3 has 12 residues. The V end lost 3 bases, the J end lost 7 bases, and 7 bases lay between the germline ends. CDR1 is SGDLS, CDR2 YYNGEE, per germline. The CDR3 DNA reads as TGTGCCAGCAGCGAGGGCGGCGGGGAGCTGTTTTTT. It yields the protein CASSEGGGELFF.

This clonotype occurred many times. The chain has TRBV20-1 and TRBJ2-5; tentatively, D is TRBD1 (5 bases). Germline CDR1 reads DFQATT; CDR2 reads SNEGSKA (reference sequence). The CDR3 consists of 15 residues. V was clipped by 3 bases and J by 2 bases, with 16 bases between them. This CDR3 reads CSARESTAGQETQYF. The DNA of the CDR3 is TGCAGTGCTAGGGAGTCGACAGCTGGGCAAGAGACCCAGTACTTC.

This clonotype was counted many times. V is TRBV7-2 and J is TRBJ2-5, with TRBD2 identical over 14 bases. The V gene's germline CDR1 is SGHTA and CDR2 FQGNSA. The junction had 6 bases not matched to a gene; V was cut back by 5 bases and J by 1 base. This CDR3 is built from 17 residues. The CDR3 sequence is CASSPLGTSGGQETQYF. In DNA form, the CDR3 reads TGTGCCAGCAGCCCACTCGGGACTAGCGGGGGCCAAGAGACCCAGTACTTC.

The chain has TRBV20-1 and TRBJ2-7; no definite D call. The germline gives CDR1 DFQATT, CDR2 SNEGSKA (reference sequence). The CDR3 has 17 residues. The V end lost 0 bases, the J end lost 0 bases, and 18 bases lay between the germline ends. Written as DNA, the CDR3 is TGCAGTGCTAGAGATCGGGCAGCGCCTAGTTACTCCTACGAGCAGTACTTC. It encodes CSARDRAAPSYSYEQYF.

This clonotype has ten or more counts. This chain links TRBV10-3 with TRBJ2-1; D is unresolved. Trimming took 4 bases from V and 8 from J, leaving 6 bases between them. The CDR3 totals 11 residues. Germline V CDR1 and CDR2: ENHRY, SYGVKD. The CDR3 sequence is CAISVADEQFF. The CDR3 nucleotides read TGTGCCATCAGTGTTGCGGATGAGCAGTTCTTC.

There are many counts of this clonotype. The CDR3 bases are TGCGCCAGCAGTGCGACCCGCCTGGGGACAGGCCTTAGCAATCAGCCCCAGCATTTT. Amino acids: CASSATRLGTGLSNQPQHF. The genes are TRBV10-2 and TRBJ1-5, with TRBD1 identical over 8 bases. The J segment lost 0 bases and the V segment lost 4 bases, leaving 14 bases of the junction unmatched. Germline lookup yields CDR1 WSHSY and CDR2 SAAADI. This CDR3 has 19 amino acids.

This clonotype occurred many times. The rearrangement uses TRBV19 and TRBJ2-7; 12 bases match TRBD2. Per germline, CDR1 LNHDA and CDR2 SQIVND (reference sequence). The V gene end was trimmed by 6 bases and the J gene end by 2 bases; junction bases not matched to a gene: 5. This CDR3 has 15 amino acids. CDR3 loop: CASRKTSGSPYEQYF. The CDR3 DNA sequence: TGTGCCAGTAGGAAGACTAGCGGGAGTCCCTACGAGCAGTACTTC.

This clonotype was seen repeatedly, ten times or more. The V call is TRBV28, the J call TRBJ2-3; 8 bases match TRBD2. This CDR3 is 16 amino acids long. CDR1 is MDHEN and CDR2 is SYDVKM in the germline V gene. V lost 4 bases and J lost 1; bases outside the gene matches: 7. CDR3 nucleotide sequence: TGTGCCAGCAGTTCTCCCGGGGGGGCAGGCACAGATACGCAGTATTTT. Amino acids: CASSSPGGAGTDTQYF.

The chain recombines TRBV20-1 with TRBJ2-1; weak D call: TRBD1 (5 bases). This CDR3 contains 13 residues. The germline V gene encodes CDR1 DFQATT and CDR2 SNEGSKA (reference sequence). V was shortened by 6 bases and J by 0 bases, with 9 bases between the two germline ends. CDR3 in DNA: TGCAGTGCCCACAGGAACTCCTACAATGAGCAGTTCTTC. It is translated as CSAHRNSYNEQFF.

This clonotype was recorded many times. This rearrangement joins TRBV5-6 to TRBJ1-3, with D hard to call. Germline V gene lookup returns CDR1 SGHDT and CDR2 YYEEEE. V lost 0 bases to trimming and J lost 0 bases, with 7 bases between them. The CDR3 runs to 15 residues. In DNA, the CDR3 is TGTGCCAGCAGCTTGGGACGGACCTCTGGAAACACCATATATTTT. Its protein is CASSLGRTSGNTIYF.

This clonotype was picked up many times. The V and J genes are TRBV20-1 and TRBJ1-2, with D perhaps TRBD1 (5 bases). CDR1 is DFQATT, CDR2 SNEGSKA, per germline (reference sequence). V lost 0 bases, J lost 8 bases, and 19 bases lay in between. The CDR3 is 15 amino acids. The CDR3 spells CSAREGTPRVGGYTF. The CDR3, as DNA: TGCAGTGCTAGAGAGGGGACGCCTAGGGTCGGAGGCTACACCTTC.